This record looks at one T cell receptor beta chain sequence and its context. The length of the CDR3 is 15 residues. This specimen belongs to a study of blood T cell repertoires in COVID-19. In the study overall: Sites across the United States, Italy and Spain contributed samples from acute and convalescent COVID-19. The analysed material was cDNA or gDNA that came from T cells, B-cell-depleted T cells, or PBMCs.

Repertoires were generated with immunoSEQ multiplex PCR, while TCRdb's copy carries only in-frame clones and drops some. Of about 230,000 clones in the sample, approximately 82% were seen once. This sequence originates from a man aged 80 or over with acute or convalescent COVID-19. The chain has TRBV21-1 and TRBJ2-4; no check of the table's D call, TRBD2, against the DNA was made. TRBV21-1 is given as a pseudogene. Sequenced sample: peripheral blood. The CDR3 bases are TGTGCCAGCAGCAAGGGAGGGGCAGAAAAAAACATTCAGTACTTC. Translation gives CASSKGGAEKNIQYF.